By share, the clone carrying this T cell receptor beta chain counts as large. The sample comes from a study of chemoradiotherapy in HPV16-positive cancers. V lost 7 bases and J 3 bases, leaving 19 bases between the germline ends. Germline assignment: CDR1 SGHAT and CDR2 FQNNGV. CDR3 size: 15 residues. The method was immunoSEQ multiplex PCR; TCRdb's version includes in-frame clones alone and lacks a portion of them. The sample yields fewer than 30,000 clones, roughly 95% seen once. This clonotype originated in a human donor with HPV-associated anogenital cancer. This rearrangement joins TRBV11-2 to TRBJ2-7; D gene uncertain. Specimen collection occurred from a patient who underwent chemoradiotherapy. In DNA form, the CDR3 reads TGTGCCAGCACCAGAGGCATCGGCACCGGCTACGAGCAGTACTTC. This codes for CASTRGIGTGYEQYF.